Listed here are 24 T cell receptor beta chains from one sample, sequenced in a study of response to subunit inactivated influenza vaccine. MiXCR was run by TCRdb on the RT-PCR reads, yielding one entry per CDR3 protein. The sample has about 700,000 distinct CDR3 sequences, around a sixth seen once. The sequencing used PBMCs from blood, collected 11 to 12 days after vaccination. These receptor sequences come from a man aged 45-60 years who received an inactivated influenza vaccine.

The chain uses TRBV28 and TRBJ1-1; tentative D call: TRBD1 (6 bases). The CDR3 covers 13 residues. Germline CDR1 reads MDHEN; CDR2 reads SYDVKM. The V end lost 1 base, the J end lost 9 bases, and 12 bases lay between the germline ends. For the CDR3, the DNA is TGTGCCAGCAGTTTATATCGGACAGAAAAAGCTTTCTTT. Its translation is CASSLYRTEKAFF. Drawing the rest from reference TRBV28 and TRBJ1-1, the complete variable domain is DVKVTQSSRYLVKRTGEKVFLECVQDMDHENMFWYRQDPGLGLRLIYFSYDVKMKEKGDIPEGYSVSREKKERFSLILESASTNQTSMYLCASSLYRTEKAFFGQGTRLTVV.

This clonotype was recorded a few times. The chain uses TRBV12-3 or TRBV12-4 and TRBJ2-7, with TRBD2 matching 10 bases. CDR3 length: 14 amino acids. J lost 0 bases, V lost 7 bases, and 3 bases had no gene match. The CDR3 region is CASTTSGASYEQYF. In DNA form, the CDR3 reads TGTGCCAGCACTACTAGCGGGGCCTCCTACGAGCAGTACTTC.

The chain uses TRBV7-9 and TRBJ2-3; 10 bases match TRBD2. The CDR3 runs to 15 residues. Germline CDR1 is SEHNR and CDR2 is FQNEAQ (reference sequence). V was clipped by 5 bases and J by 6 bases; unmatched bases: 8. The CDR3 DNA follows: TGTGCCAGCAGCCGCGCCGGGACTAGCGCCGATACGCAGTATTTT. Amino acids: CASSRAGTSADTQYF.

This clonotype was recorded at least ten times. The rearrangement uses TRBV29-1 and TRBJ2-7; 7 nucleotides line up with TRBD2. The germline V gene has CDR1 SQVTM and CDR2 ANQGSEA. Trimming took 1 base from V and 3 from J; bases not matched to a gene: 3. The CDR3 is made up of 13 amino acids. CDR3 in DNA: TGCAGCGTTGAAGGGACGGGGGGCTACGAGCAGTACTTC. Translating gives CSVEGTGGYEQYF.

This clonotype occurred many times. The chain joins TRBV7-2 to TRBJ1-2, with TRBD1 matching 10 bases. J gave up 7 bases and V 5 bases, and 16 bases lay outside the gene matches. This CDR3 is 17 amino acids long. CDR1 is SGHTA, CDR2 FQGNSA, per germline. This chain's CDR3 is CASSGRGQGDFYRGYTF. For the CDR3, the DNA is TGTGCCAGCAGCGGAAGAGGACAGGGGGATTTCTATCGTGGCTACACCTTC.

This clonotype was counted between two and nine times. This chain joins TRBV7-9 and TRBJ2-7; TRBD2 matches 9 bases. The CDR3 totals 15 residues. J was trimmed by 2 bases and V by 5 bases; bases with no gene match: 7. Per germline, CDR1 SEHNR and CDR2 FQNEAQ (reference sequence). For the CDR3, the DNA is TGTGCCAGCAGCCCGCGGGGGGGAAATCCCTACGAGCAGTACTTC. Translating it yields CASSPRGGNPYEQYF.

V usage is TRBV5-1 and J usage is TRBJ1-4, with 7 bases that match TRBD1. The CDR3 covers 13 residues. Per the germline V gene, CDR1 is SGHRS and CDR2 is YFSETQ. V shed 4 bases, J shed 7 bases, and the junction held 4 bases outside the gene matches. The CDR3: CASSVGQTEKLFF. CDR3 coding DNA: TGCGCCAGCAGCGTGGGACAGACTGAAAAACTGTTTTTT.

The chain has TRBV20-1 and TRBJ2-1, with D possibly being TRBD1 or TRBD2 (6 bases each). Germline V gene data show CDR1 as DFQATT and CDR2 as SNEGSKA (reference sequence). This CDR3 has 12 amino acids. CDR3 in amino acids: CRPGGPGDEQFF. The CDR3 DNA follows: TGCAGGCCCGGGGGCCCTGGGGATGAGCAGTTCTTC.

In this sample, this clonotype turned up many times. The rearrangement uses TRBV28 and TRBJ1-1; D is uncertain. This CDR3 has 12 amino acids. V was clipped by 5 bases and J by 3 bases, with 7 bases between them. The germline gives CDR1 MDHEN, CDR2 SYDVKM. CDR3 in amino acids: CASSRPYTEAFF. CDR3 DNA sequence: TGTGCCAGCAGTCGACCGTACACTGAAGCTTTCTTT.

The chain links TRBV6-1 to TRBJ1-6; 8 nucleotides line up with TRBD1. Germline values: CDR1 MNHNS, CDR2 SASEGT. Trimming removed 1 base from V and 1 base from J; junction bases left unmatched: 6. The CDR3 sequence is 18 residues long. CDR3 in DNA: TGTGCCAGCAGTGAAGTTTGGACAGGGTTTTCCTATAATTCACCCCTCCACTTT. Translating gives CASSEVWTGFSYNSPLHF.

This clonotype was recorded a few times. The V gene is TRBV4-1, the J gene TRBJ2-5; 11 nucleotides match TRBD2. V shed 0 bases and J 5 bases; nucleotides not matched to a gene: 2. Germline loops: CDR1 MGHRA, CDR2 YSYEKL. CDR3 length: 15 amino acids. In DNA form, the CDR3 reads TGCGCCAGCAGCCAAGAGACTAGCGGGGTGGAGACCCAGTACTTC. Its protein product is CASSQETSGVETQYF.

This chain uses TRBV5-1 with TRBJ2-5; D may correspond to TRBD1 or TRBD2 (5 bases each). The CDR3 consists of 15 residues. Germline CDR1 reads SGHRS; CDR2 reads YFSETQ. V was pared by 5 bases and J by 5 bases, with 19 bases between. In DNA form, the CDR3 reads TGCGCCAGCAGTACCAGGCCAGGGAGATATGAGACCCAGTACTTC. This encodes CASSTRPGRYETQYF.

This clonotype was seen only a few times. J is TRBJ2-5 and V is TRBV5-1; 12 bases map to TRBD2. CDR3 size: 14 residues. The V segment lost 2 bases and the J segment 5 bases; nucleotides outside the gene matches: 1. CDR1 and CDR2 (germline): SGHRS, YFSETQ. The CDR3 nucleotides are TGCGCCAGCAGCTTCGGACTAGCGGGGGAGACCCAGTACTTC. Its translation is CASSFGLAGETQYF.

This clonotype showed up many times. DNA of the CDR3: TGTGCCAGCAGTTTAGCGGGGCGCCACGAGCAGTACTTC. It specifies CASSLAGRHEQYF. The chain couples TRBV12-3 or TRBV12-4 to TRBJ2-7, with a tentative D call TRBD1 (5 bases). CDR3 size: 13 residues. V gave up 0 bases and J gave up 5 bases, with 8 bases separating them.

There are a few counts of this clonotype. The CDR3 nucleotides read TGCAGTGCTAGAGATCTTAGAGGGGGGAATTCACCCCTCCACTTT. It is translated as CSARDLRGGNSPLHF. The chain couples TRBV20-1 to TRBJ1-6, with D possibly being TRBD1 (6 bases). Germline V gives CDR1 DFQATT, CDR2 SNEGSKA (reference sequence). V lost 0 bases and J lost 7, with 13 bases in between. This CDR3 comprises 15 residues.

V usage is TRBV20-1 and J usage is TRBJ2-7; TRBD1 aligns across 9 bases. The CDR3 has 15 amino acids. Trimming took 0 bases from V and 0 from J; bases not matched to a gene: 3. CDR1 is DFQATT, CDR2 SNEGSKA, per germline (reference sequence). CDR3 bases: TGCAGTGCTAGAGATAGGACAGGGGACTCCTACGAGCAGTACTTC. Its protein product is CSARDRTGDSYEQYF.

Remarks on this clonotype: Since a much larger clone is just one base distant, this may be a read error. The chain couples TRBV6-2 or TRBV6-3 to TRBJ2-1; 11 positions match TRBD1. Germline assignment: CDR1 MNHEY and CDR2 SVGEGT. V gave up 2 bases and J gave up 3 bases; unmatched junction bases: 0. The CDR3 extends over 15 amino acids. The CDR3 DNA sequence: TGTGCCAGCAGTTACGGGACAGGGGGCTACAATGAGCAGTTCTTC. Its translation is CASSYGTGGYNEQFF.

This clonotype was recorded a few times. The chain has TRBV20-1 and TRBJ2-1; D might be TRBD2 (6 bases). The CDR3 runs to 14 residues. From germline, CDR1 is DFQATT and CDR2 SNEGSKA (reference sequence). The V end was cut by 7 bases, the J end by 2 bases, with 15 bases between. Here the CDR3 reads CSGGVDLAYNEQFF. CDR3 DNA sequence: TGCAGTGGGGGGGTGGACCTTGCCTACAATGAGCAGTTCTTC.

The gene calls are TRBV3-1 and TRBJ2-2; 11 nucleotides line up with TRBD2. The CDR3 loop spans 16 amino acids. The germline V gene has CDR1 LGHDT and CDR2 YNNKEL (reference sequence). V gave up 7 bases and J gave up 3 bases; unmatched junction bases: 7. The chain's CDR3 is CASTPLAGGDTGELFF. The CDR3 nucleotides are TGTGCCAGCACCCCCTTAGCGGGAGGGGACACCGGGGAGCTGTTTTTT.

V and J are TRBV18 and TRBJ2-1; D not resolved. V lost 3 bases to trimming and J lost 2 bases, with 14 bases between them. Per the germline V gene, CDR1 is KGHSH and CDR2 is LQKENI. This CDR3 comprises 16 residues. Here the CDR3 DNA reads TGTGCCAGCTCACCCCGGCCCCAAGCTACCTACAATGAGCAGTTCTTC. Translated, it gives CASSPRPQATYNEQFF.

This chain links TRBV5-5 with TRBJ2-5; TRBD2 matches 7 bases. V lost 8 bases, J lost 2 bases, and 9 bases stayed unmatched. The CDR3 is made up of 14 amino acids. The germline CDR1 and CDR2 sequences are SGHKS and YYEKEE (reference sequence). CDR3 protein: CASSLADAQETQYF. The CDR3 nucleotides are TGTGCCAGTTCCCTAGCGGATGCTCAAGAGACCCAGTACTTC.

The chain joins TRBV28 to TRBJ2-7; D is ambiguous. This CDR3 is 12 amino acids long. V lost 5 bases and J 5 bases, leaving 10 bases between the germline ends. Germline CDR1 MDHEN, CDR2 SYDVKM. The chain's CDR3 is CASSVPPHEQYF. CDR3 DNA: TGTGCCAGCAGTGTGCCTCCCCACGAGCAGTACTTC.

A few counts support this clonotype. The J gene is TRBJ2-3, the V gene TRBV30; D unclear. Trimming removed 0 bases from V and 5 bases from J, with 6 bases in between. This CDR3 has 12 residues. Germline values: CDR1 GTSNPN, CDR2 SVGIG (reference sequence). CDR3 amino acids: CAWSVQQDTQYF. The CDR3 DNA follows: TGTGCCTGGAGTGTACAACAAGATACGCAGTATTTT. Supplemented by reference TRBV30 and TRBJ2-3, the full variable domain reads SQTIHQWPATLVQPVGSPLSLECTVEGTSNPNLYWYRQAAGRGLQLLFYSVGIGQISSEVPQNLSASRPQDRQFILSSKKLLLSDSGFYLCAWSVQQDTQYFGPGTRLTVL.

The V gene is TRBV29-1, the J gene TRBJ1-4, with 7 bases aligning to TRBD1. This CDR3 contains 15 residues. V shed 5 bases and J 3 bases; nucleotides not matched to a gene: 9. Per the germline V gene, CDR1 is SQVTM and CDR2 is ANQGSEA. The CDR3 reads CSVSRTGQPNEKLFF. CDR3 DNA sequence: TGCAGCGTTAGTCGTACGGGACAGCCTAATGAAAAACTGTTTTTT.